These 4 T cell receptor beta chains originate from one sample sequenced in a study of siplizumab effects on memory and regulatory T cells. Some clones are missing from TCRdb's copy, which holds only in-frame ones; the method was immunoSEQ multiplex PCR. The sample holds over 80,000 clones, around 94% seen once. Material for sequencing was non-Treg CD4+ T cells sorted from blood. The source is a human donor in good health.

This chain connects TRBV6-6 to TRBJ1-1, with 7 nucleotides matching TRBD1. Germline CDR1 reads MNHNY; CDR2 reads SVGAGI (reference sequence). Trimming took 6 bases from V and 1 from J; bases not matched to a gene: 8. The CDR3 is 15 residues long. The CDR3 DNA is TGTGCCAGCAGAGTATCCGGGACAGCGAACACTGAAGCTTTCTTT. It encodes CASRVSGTANTEAFF.

The chain is built from TRBV28 and TRBJ2-2; 11 bases are shared with TRBD2. V lost 11 bases to trimming and J lost 3 bases; unmatched junction nucleotides: 8. CDR3 length: 15 residues. Germline V lookup: CDR1 MDHEN, CDR2 SYDVKM. Written as DNA, the CDR3 is TGTGCCTCCCTAGCGGGAGGTAGGTACACCGGGGAGCTGTTTTTT. This gives the protein CASLAGGRYTGELFF. Based on the CDR3 plus reference TRBV28 and TRBJ2-2, the full variable domain is DVKVTQSSRYLVKRTGEKVFLECVQDMDHENMFWYRQDPGLGLRLIYFSYDVKMKEKGDIPEGYSVSREKKERFSLILESASTNQTSMYLCASLAGGRYTGELFFGEGSRLTVL.

The rearrangement links TRBV10-2 to TRBJ2-1; D is uncertain. This CDR3 has 16 residues. Germline loops: CDR1 WSHSY, CDR2 SAAADI. Trimming stripped 7 bases from V and 0 bases from J, with 16 bases between. The CDR3 region is CASIKDGFSSYNEQFF. The CDR3 DNA follows: TGCGCCAGCATCAAGGACGGGTTTTCCTCCTACAATGAGCAGTTCTTC.

This chain joins TRBV5-4 and TRBJ2-1; 9 bases are shared with TRBD2. V lost 3 bases to trimming and J lost 9 bases; unmatched junction nucleotides: 1. Per the germline V gene, CDR1 is SGHNT and CDR2 is YYREEE (reference sequence). CDR3 length: 12 residues. The CDR3 nucleotides are TGTGCCAGCAGCTCTAGCGGGATTGAGCAGTTCTTC. Translation gives CASSSSGIEQFF.